The 12 T cell receptor beta chains below were found in one sample sequenced in a study of control samples from healthy donors and cancer patients. Some clones are missing from TCRdb's copy, which holds only in-frame ones; the method was immunoSEQ multiplex PCR. The sample yields 100,000 to 150,000 clones, 85% to 95% seen once. Sequences were obtained from PBMCs. The source of these receptors is a man older than 75 with head and neck cancer.

The chain uses TRBV10-3 and TRBJ2-4, with 15 nucleotides matching TRBD2. V gave up 6 bases and J gave up 1 base; unmatched junction bases: 16. The length of the CDR3 is 21 residues. Germline lookup yields CDR1 ENHRY and CDR2 SYGVKD. CDR3 DNA: TGTGCCATCAGCCGGGGAGGCGGAGGACTAGCGGGGGGGCCGGCCAAAAACATTCAGTACTTC. The encoded protein is CAISRGGGGLAGGPAKNIQYF.

The chain joins TRBV7-9 to TRBJ1-1, with no clear D. V gave up 5 bases and J gave up 3 bases, with 10 bases separating them. Germline V gene sequence: CDR1 SEHNR, CDR2 FQNEAQ (reference sequence). CDR3 length: 13 amino acids. The CDR3 spells CASSQNSYTEAFF. The CDR3 DNA reads TGTGCCAGCAGCCAAAACAGCTACACTGAAGCTTTCTTT.

This clone was found once. The V and J genes are TRBV30 and TRBJ1-1; D call uncertain. Per the germline V gene, CDR1 is GTSNPN and CDR2 is SVGIG (reference sequence). Trimming stripped 3 bases from V and 0 bases from J, with 8 bases between. The CDR3 totals 13 residues. CDR3 loop: CAWRGNMNTEAFF. The CDR3 DNA is TGTGCCTGGAGGGGGAACATGAACACTGAAGCTTTCTTT.

This sequence joins TRBV27 and TRBJ1-6, with TRBD1 as a possible D gene (5 bases). Germline loops: CDR1 MNHEY, CDR2 SMNVEV (reference sequence). Trimming shortened V by 3 bases and J by 8 bases, and 14 bases separated the two germline ends. This CDR3 region has 15 residues. The DNA for the CDR3 is TGTGCCAGCAGTTTTGTAGGCAGGGTGGATTCACCCCTCCACTTT. It is translated as CASSFVGRVDSPLHF.

The rearrangement joins TRBV12-5 to TRBJ1-1; D gene ambiguous. V was shortened by 0 bases and J by 5 bases, with 22 bases between the two germline ends. This CDR3 is built from 18 residues. Germline V gene sequence: CDR1 LGHNT, CDR2 FRNRAP. This CDR3 reads CASGLVIWERVFWTEAFF. CDR3 DNA: TGTGCTAGTGGTTTGGTAATTTGGGAAAGGGTTTTTTGGACTGAAGCTTTCTTT.

The V call is TRBV7-9, the J call TRBJ2-7, with 8 bases lining up with TRBD2. J lost 0 bases, V lost 5 bases, and 15 bases had no gene match. Per the germline V gene, CDR1 is SEHNR and CDR2 is FQNEAQ (reference sequence). This CDR3 has 18 amino acids. CDR3 nucleotide sequence: TGTGCCAGCAGCCCCATTCCATCGGGACTAGAGAACTCCTACGAGCAGTACTTC. Its protein product is CASSPIPSGLENSYEQYF.

The gene calls are TRBV30 and TRBJ2-1; perhaps TRBD1 as D (6 bases). This CDR3 has 13 residues. V shed 3 bases and J shed 9 bases, with 15 bases lying between them. Germline assignment: CDR1 GTSNPN and CDR2 SVGIG (reference sequence). The CDR3 coding sequence is TGTGCCTGGAGAGGGGGTTGGGGAAGTGAGCAGTTCTTC. Its protein is CAWRGGWGSEQFF. Variable domain in full (rest from reference TRBV30 and TRBJ2-1): SQTIHQWPATLVQPVGSPLSLECTVEGTSNPNLYWYRQAAGRGLQLLFYSVGIGQISSEVPQNLSASRPQDRQFILSSKKLLLSDSGFYLCAWRGGWGSEQFFGPGTRLTVL.

This clone was counted between two and nine times. This chain uses TRBV9 with TRBJ2-1; D is unresolved. The CDR3 totals 14 residues. V dropped 0 bases and J dropped 5 bases, with 9 bases sitting between them. The germline CDR1 and CDR2 sequences are SGDLS and YYNGEE. CDR3 DNA: TGTGCCAGCAGCGTAGCTCCAGGTCACAATGAGCAGTTCTTC. The encoded protein is CASSVAPGHNEQFF. The complete variable domain, with remaining parts taken from reference TRBV9 and TRBJ2-1, reads DSGVTQTPKHLITATGQRVTLRCSPRSGDLSVYWYQQSLDQGLQFLIQYYNGEERAKGNILERFSAQQFPDLHSELNLSSLELGDSALYFCASSVAPGHNEQFFGPGTRLTVL.

The chain recombines TRBV27 with TRBJ2-7; D not certain. Per the germline V gene, CDR1 is MNHEY and CDR2 is SMNVEV (reference sequence). The length of the CDR3 is 15 residues. V shed 3 bases and J shed 0 bases, with 12 bases lying between them. This CDR3 reads CASSLGMGISYEQYF. The DNA of the CDR3 is TGTGCCAGCAGTTTGGGTATGGGGATCTCCTACGAGCAGTACTTC.

The chain employs TRBV6-5 and TRBJ2-3, with a weak D call TRBD1 (6 bases). V was trimmed by 6 bases and J by 9 bases, leaving 10 bases between them. The CDR3 consists of 11 residues. Germline V gene data show CDR1 as MNHEY and CDR2 as SVGAGI. The CDR3 loop is CASSGQRTQYF. CDR3 DNA: TGTGCCAGCAGCGGACAGAGAACGCAGTATTTT.

This rearrangement joins TRBV7-2 to TRBJ1-1; D is uncertain. The germline gives CDR1 SGHTA, CDR2 FQGNSA. With 0 bases removed from V and 1 base from J, the gap between germline ends came to 6 bases. This CDR3 has 14 residues. The CDR3 spells CASSLAGGNTEAFF. In DNA form, the CDR3 reads TGTGCCAGCAGCTTAGCGGGAGGGAACACTGAAGCTTTCTTT.

The V gene is TRBV30, the J gene TRBJ1-6, with TRBD1 as a possible D gene (5 bases). CDR3 size: 14 residues. Trimming stripped 2 bases from V and 7 bases from J, with 12 bases between. Germline V gene data show CDR1 as GTSNPN and CDR2 as SVGIG (reference sequence). CDR3 nucleotide sequence: TGTGCCTGGAGTCAGTCGGGGCACAATTCACCCCTCCACTTT. It is translated as CAWSQSGHNSPLHF.